Sequencing of this TCR beta chain was carried out in a study of blood T cell repertoires in COVID-19. This CDR3 spans 12 amino acids. The germline gives CDR1 MDHEN, CDR2 SYDVKM. Trimming took 6 bases from V and 11 from J; bases not matched to a gene: 9. As processed by the authors: By means of reference gene primer amplification, nucleated cell counts were estimated. The method was immunoSEQ multiplex PCR; TCRdb's version includes in-frame clones alone and lacks a portion of them. V and J calls plus clone size are reproduced from that table; the DNA served to infer D and trimming. The data contain some 87,000 clones, approximately 87% of them singletons.

The receptor comes from a human donor in a cohort sampled during active COVID-19. The specimen sequenced was peripheral blood. V is TRBV28 and J is TRBJ2-7, with 8 nucleotides matching TRBD1. CDR3 DNA sequence: TGTGCCAGCAGCCTTGGACAGGGAAGAAAGTACTTC. Protein product: CASSLGQGRKYF.